The rows below give T cell receptor beta chains drawn from one sample of a study of beta chain features in type 1 diabetes. Data came from immunoSEQ multiplex PCR; TCRdb stores just in-frame clones and leaves some out. The data contain 450,000 to 600,000 clones, roughly 31% of them seen just once; the ten biggest clones take up 0.06% to 0.07%. The sequenced sample consisted of naive CD4+ T cells from blood. All receptors come from a young man in good health. Both conserved end residues are part of each CDR3. D genes are given only for firm matches. Expanded clones are given a class, and other clones once, few, many or no size at all.

-	TRBV10-3	TRBJ2-5	many	TGTGCCATCAGTGAGGGGGAGACCCAGTACTTC	CAISEGETQYF
-	TRBV7-9	TRBJ2-2	-	TGTGCCAGCAGCTTAGTGCAGGCTAACACCGGGGAGCTGTTTTTT	CASSLVQANTGELFF
-	TRBV6-5	TRBJ1-2	-	TGTGCCAGCAGCAACTATGGCTACTCCCATGGCTACACCTTC	CASSNYGYSHGYTF
-	TRBV30	TRBJ1-2	-	TGTGCCCGGGGAGGCTACACCTTC	CARGGYTF
-	TRBV5-1	TRBJ2-1	-	TGCGCCAGCAGCTTGGGAGGGAGCTCCTACAATGAGCAGTTCTTC	CASSLGGSSYNEQFF
-	TRBV2	TRBJ1-1	-	TGTGCCAGCAGGGAAGTACAGGGGAACACTGAAGCTTTCTTT	CASREVQGNTEAFF
-	TRBV30	TRBJ1-2	-	TGTGCCTGGAGTGTACGTCTTGACAACTATGGCTACACCTTC	CAWSVRLDNYGYTF
-	TRBV15	TRBJ2-7	-	TGTGCCACCAGCAGAGATCGGGGCGAGCAGTACTTC	CATSRDRGEQYF
-	TRBV29-1	TRBJ1-4	few	TGCAGCGTTGATTCCGGGGTCCCGATTTTT	CSVDSGVPIF
-	TRBV5-6	TRBJ1-1	once	TGTGCCAGCAGCTTGGCAGGAAAGAACACTGAAGCTTTCTTT	CASSLAGKNTEAFF
-	TRBV28	TRBJ2-2	few	TGTGCCAGCTTTACCCCTAACGGGGAGCTGTTTTTT	CASFTPNGELFF
TRBD2	TRBV4-1	TRBJ2-3	-	TGCGCCAGCAGCCAGACCGGGACTAGCGGCACAGATACGCAGTATTTT	CASSQTGTSGTDTQYF
-	TRBV9	TRBJ2-1	-	TGTGCCAGCAGTGGACGAGCGACTTCTCTATTATACAATGAGCAGTTCTTC	CASSGRATSLLYNEQFF
-	TRBV2	TRBJ1-1	-	TGTGCCAGCATTTCCGGGGACACTGAAGCTTTCTTT	CASISGDTEAFF
-	TRBV6-6	TRBJ1-2	-	TGTGCCAGCAGTTACTCAGGGCAACAGTATGGCTACACCTTC	CASSYSGQQYGYTF
-	TRBV10-3	TRBJ2-1	few	TGTGCCATCAGTAGCGGACCAACCTCCGTCAATGAGCAGTTCTTC	CAISSGPTSVNEQFF
TRBD2	TRBV25-1	TRBJ2-5	-	TGTGCCAGCAGTGCCCGGTTAGGGACTAGCGGGAAAGAGACCCAGTACTTC	CASSARLGTSGKETQYF
-	TRBV23-1	TRBJ2-7	-	TGCGCCAGCAGTCAAAGAGGCTTAGTGTACTTC	CASSQRGLVYF
-	TRBV19	TRBJ1-2	-	TGTGCCAGTAGCCTTGACAACTATGGCTACACCTTC	CASSLDNYGYTF
-	TRBV30	TRBJ1-1	-	TGTGCCTGGAGTGTTAGGGTGAACACTGAAGCTTTCTTT	CAWSVRVNTEAFF